This T cell receptor beta chain is drawn from a study of cytomegalovirus exposure and HLA in healthy donors. Study as a whole: HLA-typed donors contributed some 83 million unique TCRs, which were held in an early data release. Overall study results and limits: Accurate prediction of HLA-A and HLA-B alleles (for most subjects) was reportedly achieved from TCR beta sequences. There were a few CMV-associated chains whose specificity for CMV antigens was confirmed in vitro. With later analysis, a missense DCLRE1C variant became linked to TCR beta V- and J-gene trimming.

PCR amplification relied on 60 Vbeta primers (plus 13 Jbeta primers). Measured with immunoSEQ multiplex PCR; TCRdb has only the in-frame clones, and not every one. Here the sample spans 130,000 to 150,000 clones, just under 85% being singletons. In regard to this clone: The antigen is not known.

This TCR came from a man in his forties in good health and CMV-seropositive. The specimen was PBMCs.

CDR3: CAWTSGGANEKLFF. DNA for the CDR3: TGTGCCTGGACCAGCGGGGGGGCTAATGAAAAACTGTTTTTT. The chain couples TRBV30 to TRBJ1-4; D perhaps matches TRBD1 (5 bases). The CDR3 sequence is 14 residues long. The germline gives CDR1 GTSNPN, CDR2 SVGIG (reference sequence). The germline V and J ends were trimmed by 4 bases and 3 bases, with 12 bases remaining between them.